This TCR beta chain was recovered during a study of beta chain features in type 1 diabetes. Study overall: Sorted cells numbering over 95,000,000 were examined across all samples. Findings and caveats of the study: The similarity of naive, central memory and Treg TCRB repertoires appeared greater among patients than among healthy donors. PCR might preferentially amplify shorter templates, equally in patients and controls. Type 1 diabetes patients showed a moderate but significant shortening of TCRB CDR3s in all four CD4+ subsets.

Comments on this clone: What it binds is unknown.

The investigators reverse transcribed all of the isolated RNA, so they sequenced expressed TCRB transcripts. Some clones are missing from TCRdb's copy, which holds only in-frame ones; the method was immunoSEQ multiplex PCR. The data hold 300,000 to 350,000 clones, with around 9% observed a single time. The CDR3 extends over 16 amino acids. Germline V gene sequence: CDR1 GTSNPN, CDR2 SVGIG (reference sequence). Trimming at V came to 2 bases and at J to 2 bases, leaving 9 bases not matched to a gene. Input material: central memory CD4+ T cells from blood. This clonotype was obtained from a man aged 25-45 years with type 1 diabetes. The chain is built from TRBV30 and TRBJ2-3; TRBD1 matches at 8 bases. In DNA form, the CDR3 reads TGTGCCTGGAGTACTGCCGGGACAGGCATCACAGATACGCAGTATTTT. This encodes CAWSTAGTGITDTQYF.